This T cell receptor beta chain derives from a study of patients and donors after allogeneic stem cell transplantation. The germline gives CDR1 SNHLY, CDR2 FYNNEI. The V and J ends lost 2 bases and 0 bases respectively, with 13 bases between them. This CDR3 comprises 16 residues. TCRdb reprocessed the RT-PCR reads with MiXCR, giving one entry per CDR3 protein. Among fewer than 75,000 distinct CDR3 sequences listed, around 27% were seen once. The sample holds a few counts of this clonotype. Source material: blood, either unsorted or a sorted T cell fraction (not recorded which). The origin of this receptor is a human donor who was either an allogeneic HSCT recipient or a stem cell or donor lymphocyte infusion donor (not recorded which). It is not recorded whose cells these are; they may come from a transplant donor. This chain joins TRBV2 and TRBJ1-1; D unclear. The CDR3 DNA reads TGTGCCAGCAGTGAACGCGGCGGCCTCATGAACACTGAAGCTTTCTTT. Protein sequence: CASSERGGLMNTEAFF.